Below, 11 T cell receptor beta chains from the same sample are listed, as sequenced in a study of tumor-infiltrating lymphocytes in primary liver carcinoma. Reverse transcription of approximately 500 ng total RNA with a constant-region primer produced TCR beta cDNA. For TCR beta, libraries were produced by three nested multiplex PCR rounds using slightly modified ARM-PCR. The first two PCR rounds used TRBV1-TRBV30 primers with a Cbeta primer, nine to eleven cycles each. TCRdb re-called the multiplex PCR reads through MiXCR, storing one row per CDR3 protein. The profile covers 100,000 to 120,000 distinct CDR3 sequences, with roughly 80% appearing a single time and about 20% taken by the ten largest. The tissue used was unsorted bulk material of roughly 17-34 mg. RNA and DNA were co-extracted from it with the AllPrep DNA/RNA mini kit. The specimen sequenced was liver tumor tissue from sampling region 3. The sample's subset: tumor region T3, left-lateral pole. The source is a middle-aged man with primary liver carcinoma and hepatitis B virus infection.

This clonotype was seen only once. An end of the junction does not agree with germline; a read error may underlie this. This chain joins TRBV12-3 or TRBV12-4 and TRBJ1-4, with D unresolved. The CDR3 has 15 residues. Here the CDR3 reads CDSSLWEALGEKLFF. CDR3 bases: TGTGACAGCAGTTTATGGGAGGCGCTGGGGGAAAAACTGTTTTTT.

About this clonotype: At one end the junction does not follow the germline gene, possibly because of a read error. The V and J genes are TRBV29-1 and TRBJ2-1, with 11 nucleotides matching TRBD2. Germline CDR1 SQVTM, CDR2 ANQGSEA. The CDR3 covers 16 residues. CDR3 sequence: CSVVGLAGPAYNEHFF. Here the CDR3 DNA reads TGCAGCGTAGTCGGACTAGCGGGTCCGGCCTACAATGAGCATTTCTTC.

On this clonotype: At one of its ends the junction is not consistent with the germline gene, which may arise from a read error. The chain carries TRBV6-5 and TRBJ2-1; 7 positions match TRBD2. The CDR3 contains 17 residues. Germline V gene sequence: CDR1 MNHEY, CDR2 SVGAGI. CDR3 protein: CASSYSAGWVSYNEQLF. The CDR3 nucleotides read TGTGCCAGCAGTTACTCAGCGGGGTGGGTGTCCTACAATGAGCAGTTATTC.

The CDR3 coding sequence is TGTGCCAGCAGGTTTGCAACTAGCGGGAGAAAGGGGGAGCTGTTTTTT. This sequence encodes CASRFATSGRKGELFF. The chain links TRBV12-3 or TRBV12-4 to TRBJ2-2; 11 bases line up with TRBD2. The length of the CDR3 is 16 residues. The junction had 11 bases not matched to a gene; V was cut back by 6 bases and J by 8 bases.

Turning to this clonotype: Its ends do not fully match the called genes, so a read error is possible. CDR3 sequence: CANSLVTDYGYTF. CDR3 nucleotides: TGTGCCAACAGTTTGGTCACAGACTATGGTTACACCTTC. The chain recombines TRBV28 with TRBJ1-2; the D is unclear. Germline CDR1 and CDR2: MDHEN and SYDVKM. The CDR3 contains 13 residues.

CDR3 sequence: CNLRTSGSRADTQYF. CDR3 nucleotides: TGCAACCTTAGGACTAGCGGGAGTAGAGCAGATACGCAGTATTTT. The chain employs TRBV29-1 and TRBJ2-3, with 13 bases matching TRBD2. The CDR3 spans 15 residues. CDR1 is SQVTM, CDR2 ANQGSEA, per germline.

Note on this clonotype: A junction end diverges from the germline sequence, so it may reflect a read error. The gene calls are TRBV4-2 and TRBJ1-3; no reliable D call. Germline lookup yields CDR1 LGHNA and CDR2 YNFKEQ. This CDR3 is 18 amino acids long. CDR3 region: CGSSREPRRTGAGNTIYF. DNA of the CDR3: TGTGGCAGCAGCCGGGAGCCAAGAAGGACCGGGGCTGGAAACACCATATATTTT.

Remarks on this clonotype: Compared with germline, one end of the junction differs, possibly owing to a read error. The chain combines TRBV11-2 with TRBJ1-2; D gene ambiguous. CDR3 length: 12 amino acids. Germline CDR1 reads SGHAT; CDR2 reads FQNNGV. DNA of the CDR3: TGTACCAGCGACTCGACACTTTATGGCTACACCTTC. Its protein is CTSDSTLYGYTF.

In the case of this clonotype: Because the CDR3 is missing its conserved closing phenylalanine or tryptophan, this is likely a read error. V and J are TRBV11-2 and TRBJ1-3; unclear D gene. Germline V gene sequence: CDR1 SGHAT, CDR2 FQNNGV. This CDR3 spans 13 amino acids. CDR3 sequence (DNA): TGTGCCAGCAGCTTGACGTCTAGAAACACTATATATTGT. Translated, it gives CASSLTSRNTIYC.

As DNA, the CDR3 is TGTGCCAGCACTAACAGGTTATCTCAGCCCCAGTATTTT. Translating it yields CASTNRLSQPQYF. The chain carries TRBV12-3 or TRBV12-4 and TRBJ1-5; possibly TRBD1 for D (5 bases). The J call could be wrong; TRBJ2-3 is a better fit for the DNA end. The CDR3 sequence is 13 residues long.

The chain links TRBV6-1 to TRBJ2-6, with TRBD2 identical over 7 bases. Germline V gives CDR1 MNHNS, CDR2 SASEGT. The CDR3 extends over 16 amino acids. V lost 4 bases, J lost 2 bases, and 5 bases stayed unmatched. CDR3 region: CASSGLAGPGANVLTF. The CDR3 DNA is TGTGCCAGCAGTGGACTAGCAGGCCCTGGGGCCAACGTCCTGACTTTC.